This TCR beta chain originates from a study of cytomegalovirus exposure and HLA in healthy donors. On the study more broadly: Most genotyped donors, around four fifths of more than 300, had Caucasian-associated genetic ancestry. Study-wide points: Rare sequences made up most TCRs, while some public TCRs were found in many donors. Some V segments, including TRBV6-2 and TRBV6-3, were excluded as indistinguishable.

Primers included in the PCR were 60 Vbeta and 13 Jbeta primers. The method was immunoSEQ multiplex PCR; TCRdb's version includes in-frame clones alone and lacks a portion of them. The sample records 140,000 or so clones, over 60% being singletons. Details on this clone: Antigen unknown.

V dropped 2 bases and J dropped 6 bases, with 14 bases sitting between them. The V gene's germline CDR1 is SGHTA and CDR2 FQGNSA. CDR3 size: 15 residues. The specimen was PBMCs. This rearrangement joins TRBV7-2 to TRBJ1-5; D not certain. The clonotype was recovered from a man aged 40-55 years in good health and CMV-seronegative. CDR3 DNA sequence: TGTGCCAGCAGCTTATATGGGGAGCCGGGTCAGCCCCAGCATTTT. Its translation is CASSLYGEPGQPQHF.